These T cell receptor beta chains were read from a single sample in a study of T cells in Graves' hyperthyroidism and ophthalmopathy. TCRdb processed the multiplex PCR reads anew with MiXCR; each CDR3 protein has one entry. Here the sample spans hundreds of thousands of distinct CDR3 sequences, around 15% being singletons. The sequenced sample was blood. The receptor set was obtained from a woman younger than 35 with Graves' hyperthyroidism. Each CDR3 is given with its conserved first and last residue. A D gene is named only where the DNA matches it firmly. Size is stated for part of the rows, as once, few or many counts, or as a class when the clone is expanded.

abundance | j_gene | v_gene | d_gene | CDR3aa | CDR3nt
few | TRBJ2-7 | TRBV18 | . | CASSPGFDSVQYF | TGTGCCAGCTCACCAGGGTTCGATTCAGTGCAGTACTTC
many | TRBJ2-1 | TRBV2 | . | CASHRQRGRWGFYNEQFF | TGTGCCAGCCATCGTCAACGCGGGCGCTGGGGATTTTACAATGAGCAGTTCTTC
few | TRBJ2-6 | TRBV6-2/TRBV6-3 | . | CASSVLQGVVSGANVLTF | TGTGCCAGCAGTGTTCTACAGGGAGTTGTCTCTGGGGCCAACGTCCTGACTTTC
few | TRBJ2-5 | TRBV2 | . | CASSLTPQGQETQYF | TGTGCCAGCAGTTTGACCCCGCAGGGCCAAGAGACCCAGTACTTC
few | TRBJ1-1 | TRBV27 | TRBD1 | CASSSLGQGVNTEAFF | TGTGCCAGCAGTTCCCTCGGACAGGGGGTGAACACTGAAGCTTTCTTT
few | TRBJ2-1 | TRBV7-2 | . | CASSLAPSSRNEQFF | TGTGCCAGCAGCTTAGCGCCTAGTTCTCGTAATGAGCAGTTCTTC
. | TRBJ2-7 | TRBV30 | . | CALRRGGLIYEQYF | TGTGCCCTCCGTAGGGGGGGTTTAATCTACGAGCAGTACTTC
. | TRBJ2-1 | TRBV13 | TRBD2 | CASRLAHSYNEQFF | TGTGCCAGCAGACTAGCGCACTCCTACAATGAGCAGTTCTTC
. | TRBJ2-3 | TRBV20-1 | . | CSARMAGRSTDTQYF | TGCAGTGCTAGAATGGCCGGCCGAAGCACAGATACGCAGTATTTT
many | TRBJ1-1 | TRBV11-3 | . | CASSWGQNTEAFF | TGTGCCAGCAGCTGGGGACAGAACACTGAAGCTTTCTTT
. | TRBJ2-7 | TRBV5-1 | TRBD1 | CASSRGTGGREQYF | TGCGCCAGCAGCCGAGGGACAGGGGGTCGGGAGCAGTACTTC
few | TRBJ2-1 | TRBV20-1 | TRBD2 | CSARRGEIRDEQFF | TGCAGTGCTAGACGGGGGGAGATTAGGGATGAGCAGTTCTTC
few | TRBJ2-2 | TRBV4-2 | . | CASSPELNTGELFF | TGTGCCAGCAGCCCTGAGTTGAACACCGGGGAGCTGTTTTTT
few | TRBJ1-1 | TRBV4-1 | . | CASSQGGDAGTEAFF | TGCGCCAGCAGCCAAGGAGGGGACGCTGGCACTGAAGCTTTCTTT
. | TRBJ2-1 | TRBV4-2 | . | CASSRTAEEGNEQFF | TGTGCCAGCAGCCGGACAGCGGAGGAGGGGAATGAGCAGTTCTTC
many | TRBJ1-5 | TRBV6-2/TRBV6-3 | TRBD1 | CASSSPGTGYNQPQHF | TGTGCCAGCAGTTCTCCCGGGACAGGCTACAATCAGCCCCAGCATTTT
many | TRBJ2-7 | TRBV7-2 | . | CASSQSLWAYEQYF | TGTGCCAGCAGCCAGTCCTTGTGGGCCTACGAGCAGTACTTC
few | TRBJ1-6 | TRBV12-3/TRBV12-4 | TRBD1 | CASSQQGANSPLHF | TGTGCCAGCAGCCAACAGGGGGCCAACTCACCCCTCCACTTT
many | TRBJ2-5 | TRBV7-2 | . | CASSQGQGGETQYF | TGTGCCAGCAGCCAAGGCCAGGGTGGGGAGACCCAGTACTTC
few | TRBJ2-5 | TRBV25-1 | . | CASSDRTVRQETQYF | TGTGCCAGCAGTGACAGGACGGTTCGCCAAGAGACCCAGTACTTC
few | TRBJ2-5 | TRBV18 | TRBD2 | CASTGLVQETQYF | TGTGCCAGCACGGGACTAGTACAAGAGACCCAGTACTTC
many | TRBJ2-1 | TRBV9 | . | CASSGGQTYNEQFF | TGTGCCAGCAGCGGCGGGCAGACCTACAATGAGCAGTTCTTC
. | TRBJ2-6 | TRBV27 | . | CASMVQFGANVLTF | TGTGCCAGCATGGTACAGTTTGGGGCCAACGTCCTGACTTTC